This TCR beta chain was captured by sequencing in a study of T cells in Graves' hyperthyroidism and ophthalmopathy (dated by TCRdb to the late 2010s). In the study overall: Peripheral blood samples were taken at the time of initial diagnosis, prior to any treatment. The 95 to 100 discovery patients were randomly divided into training and test sets at a 7:3 ratio. Thyroid tissue and blood T-cell repertoires from six or seven Graves' hyperthyroidism patients were also compared in the study. To identify TCR V-J signatures that set the groups apart, the researchers used a discovery cohort of about a hundred patients, made up of 40 to 45 with Graves' ophthalmopathy and approximately 57 with stable Graves' hyperthyroidism. After blood sampling, hyperthyroidism patients were treated with methimazole at a starting dose of 30 mg daily, and ophthalmopathy patients were treated with high-dose intravenous methylprednisolone. The paper describes TCR Vbeta CDR3 sequencing of 140 or so peripheral blood samples, made up of some 42 ophthalmopathy patients, around 78 hyperthyroidism patients and roughly 17 progressor patients. Whether ophthalmopathy could be predicted prospectively was tested in an independent validation cohort made up of approximately 19 hyperthyroidism patients plus 17 patients who later progressed to ophthalmopathy.

The table lists this clonotype with many counts. No cognate antigen has been identified for it. No per-base quality is available; no much larger clone lies one base away. CDR3 length: 14 amino acids, cysteine to phenylalanine. CDR3 DNA only is kept here, 42 bases in frame from base 1. The junction carries 11 bases between V and J, which are trimmed by 2 bases and 4 bases respectively. CDR1 and CDR2 were assigned from the germline V gene as MDHEN and SYDVKM. TCR beta CDR3 regions were amplified from RNA transcripts. For the first round of RT-PCR on the TCR CDR3, the HTBI primer set was used together with the Qiagen OneStep RT-PCR kit. Libraries were constructed in a second round of multiplex PCR, after which size selection and purification were carried out. Sequencing of the libraries was done on an Illumina HiSeq2000 using paired-end 100 bp reads. In the original analysis: SOAPnuke was used to process the raw data, with reads discarded if the reads contained adapters or uncalled bases, had a mean Phred below 15, or lacked an exact constant-primer or identifier match. COPE v1.2.5 was used to merge the high-quality paired reads, and each unique nucleotide sequence was defined as a clonotype. MiTCR v1.1 was used to align the clonotypes against IMGT TRBV, TRBD and TRBJ reference segments. Analysis was restricted to V-J combinations with a frequency above 0.0001, which covered roughly 99% of repertoires. The TCS score was defined as F50 (clonal expansion) divided by E x V (chaos), with BLOSUM62-based TCRdist calculated between CDR3 peptides within each V-J. Welch's t-statistics and random forest reduced around 510 V-J features to 10 to 15, which were used in a naive Bayes classifier (R e1071). Clones were called with MiXCR by TCRdb after fastp trimmed the public reads at Q25, and only in-frame beta chains were retained. Each entry merges the rows of one CDR3 protein and shows their most common DNA and genes. In this record, the V and J calls reflect TCRdb's handling and not the investigators' own analysis. Present in this sample are 360,000 or so distinct CDR3 sequences, roughly 20% of which were seen just once. About 16% of the sample is held by the ten biggest clonotypes.

Study-wide conclusions, independent of this receptor: In validation, the model predicted progression to ophthalmopathy a median of approximately 6.6 months before onset, with approximately 71% sensitivity and roughly 72% specificity. Most expanded thyroid clonotypes (frequency above 0.001) were also found in blood, which suggests that blood repertoires may mirror thyroid immune responses. A model built on a 13 V-J signature distinguished ophthalmopathy from stable hyperthyroidism, reaching roughly 88% sensitivity and approximately 81% specificity in cross-validation and 80%/75% in testing. No statistical method was used to set the sample size in advance, and investigators knew the group allocation.

Moderately to severely active disease, a Clinical Activity Score of at least 3, a NOSPECS grade of at least 4, and a duration under 3 months were present in ophthalmopathy patients. Exclusion was applied to patients with uncontrolled infections, other autoimmune diseases, pregnancy or lactation. Diagnoses were based on clinical symptoms, serum thyroxine and TRAb, thyroid ultrasound and orbital computed tomography. PBMCs were separated from about 10 ml of fresh peripheral blood using Ficoll-Paque density gradient centrifugation. Total RNA was extracted using Trizol reagent, and RNA quality was assessed on an Agilent 2100 Bioanalyzer.

The sequence was obtained from a woman in her 40s with Graves' ophthalmopathy. The material sequenced was blood. In this chain, TRBV28 is recombined with TRBJ1-1; a confident D gene designation cannot be given. The DNA sequence reads TGTGCCAGCAGTTTACGGGAGTCGGGCACTGAAGCTTTCTTT. Its translation reads: CASSLRESGTEAFF.